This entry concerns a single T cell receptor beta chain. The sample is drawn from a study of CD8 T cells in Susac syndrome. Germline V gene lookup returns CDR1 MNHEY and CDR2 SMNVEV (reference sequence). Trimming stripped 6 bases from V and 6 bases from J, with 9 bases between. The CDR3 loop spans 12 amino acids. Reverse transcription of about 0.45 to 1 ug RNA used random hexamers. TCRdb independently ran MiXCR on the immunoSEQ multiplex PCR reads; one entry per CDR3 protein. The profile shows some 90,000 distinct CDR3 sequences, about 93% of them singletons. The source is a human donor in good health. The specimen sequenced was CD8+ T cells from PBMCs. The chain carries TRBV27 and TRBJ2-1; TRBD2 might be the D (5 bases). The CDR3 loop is CASSRGLNEQFF. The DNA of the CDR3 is TGTGCCAGCAGCCGCGGGCTCAATGAGCAGTTCTTC.